This T cell receptor beta chain was observed in a study of shared clonotypes between healthy human individuals. As to this clone: Its matching antigen is unknown.

Germline assignment: CDR1 MDHEN and CDR2 SYDVKM. The CDR3 runs to 14 residues. Trimming pared 4 bases from V and 7 bases from J, leaving 13 bases between. Study-wide results and caveats: Clonotype sharing across several donors was observed for around 5% of naive CD4 clonotypes. Sequencing depth was expected to affect clonotype sharing among donors.

The repertoire was sequenced with immunoSEQ multiplex PCR; TCRdb's copy has only in-frame clones and lacks some. The sample records some 1.5 million clones, more than 95% being singletons. Input material: naive CD4+ T cells sorted from blood. Subset defined: CD45RA+ positively selected. The J gene is TRBJ2-2, the V gene TRBV28; D is uncertain. This clonotype was sampled from a man younger than 40 in good health. The CDR3 sequence: CASSSPESVGELFF. In nucleotides, the CDR3 is TGTGCCAGCAGTTCCCCAGAGTCTGTCGGGGAGCTGTTTTTT.